This T cell receptor beta chain emerged from a study of shared clonotypes between healthy human individuals. Study context: Those who served as donors were two women and a few men between the ages of 18 and 49.

A word on this clone: The antigen is not known.

With 11 bases removed from V and 1 base from J, the gap between germline ends came to 8 bases. In germline, CDR1 is SNHLY, CDR2 FYNNEI. The CDR3 extends over 12 amino acids. Across several immunoSEQ plates, the genomic DNA of each subset was split evenly. Measured with immunoSEQ multiplex PCR; TCRdb has only the in-frame clones, and not every one. The repertoire includes more than 2 million clones, 85% to 95% of them detected once, and about 0.13% sits in the top ten. General observations from the study: Deeper or shallower sequencing was expected to change how clonotypes are shared among donors.

This TCR came from a man between 18 and 29 years old in good health. The chain is built from TRBV2 and TRBJ2-2; no clear D gene. Specimen: naive CD4+ T cells sorted from blood. The subset was: CD45RA+ positively selected. CDR3 residues: CAGKENTGELFF. CDR3 nucleotide sequence: TGTGCCGGGAAAGAGAACACCGGGGAGCTGTTTTTT.